The next 23 T cell receptor beta chains were all read from a single sample in a study of blood T cell repertoires in COVID-19. Produced via immunoSEQ multiplex PCR; TCRdb's table is partial and in-frame only. Among some 190,000 clones listed, roughly 80% were seen once. Source material: peripheral blood. These receptors were collected from a man aged 60 to 75 with acute or convalescent COVID-19.

The rearrangement links TRBV6-5 to TRBJ2-3; 9 bases map to TRBD2. Looked up from germline, CDR1 is MNHEY and CDR2 is SVGAGI. The CDR3 is 15 residues long. Trimming took 3 bases from V and 2 from J; bases not matched to a gene: 3. CDR3 coding DNA: TGTGCCAGCAGTTATTCTAGCGGGAACACAGATACGCAGTATTTT. Translating it yields CASSYSSGNTDTQYF.

The CDR3 region is CSASGRQGDGYTF. The CDR3 nucleotides read TGCAGTGCTAGTGGAAGACAGGGGGATGGCTACACCTTC. The genes are TRBV20-1 and TRBJ1-2; TRBD1 aligns across 9 bases. The V segment lost 3 bases and the J segment 6 bases; nucleotides outside the gene matches: 5. The length of the CDR3 is 13 residues. Germline assignment: CDR1 DFQATT and CDR2 SNEGSKA (reference sequence).

The chain links TRBV24-1 to TRBJ1-1, with no clear D. V shed 4 bases and J shed 6 bases, with 8 bases lying between them. The CDR3 extends over 12 amino acids. CDR1 KGHDR and CDR2 SFDVKD come from the germline V gene. In nucleotides, the CDR3 is TGTGCCACCAGTGAGTCCGTCTCTGAAGCTTTCTTT. Its protein is CATSESVSEAFF.

This clone was seen once. The chain recombines TRBV24-1 with TRBJ2-1; TRBD2 might be the D (6 bases). The CDR3 totals 18 residues. Trimming shortened V by 3 bases and J by 2 bases, and 19 bases separated the two germline ends. The germline gives CDR1 KGHDR, CDR2 SFDVKD. CDR3 nucleotides: TGTGCCACCAGTGATCCCATGACTAGTTCCACCACCTACAATGAGCAGTTCTTC. Protein product: CATSDPMTSSTTYNEQFF.

This clone was picked up one time. The genes are TRBV2 and TRBJ1-5; D call uncertain. Trimming pared 3 bases from V and 5 bases from J, leaving 5 bases between. The CDR3 contains 12 residues. CDR1 is SNHLY and CDR2 is FYNNEI in the germline V gene. The CDR3 reads CASSDSDQPQHF. CDR3 nucleotides: TGTGCCAGCAGTGATTCGGATCAGCCCCAGCATTTT.

This sequence joins TRBV2 and TRBJ2-7; possibly TRBD2 for D (5 bases). Deletions cut 6 bases from V and 0 bases from J, with 30 bases between. There are 20 residues in the CDR3. Per germline, CDR1 SNHLY and CDR2 FYNNEI. CDR3 nucleotide sequence: TGTGCCAGCAGCGACTTCCTATCGTCTCGGGGTGGCATGAGCTCCTACGAGCAGTACTTC. As protein: CASSDFLSSRGGMSSYEQYF. Supplemented by reference TRBV2 and TRBJ2-7, the full variable domain reads EPEVTQTPSHQVTQMGQEVILRCVPISNHLYFYWYRQILGQKVEFLVSFYNNEISEKSEIFDDQFSVERPDGSNFTLKIRSTKLEDSAMYFCASSDFLSSRGGMSSYEQYFGPGTRLTVT.

The chain employs TRBV19 and TRBJ1-6, with D unclear. This CDR3 has 15 residues. The germline V and J ends were trimmed by 3 bases and 0 bases, with 6 bases remaining between them. Germline V gene lookup returns CDR1 LNHDA and CDR2 SQIVND (reference sequence). The CDR3 DNA follows: TGTGCCAGTAGTATTGGGAGCTCCTATAATTCACCCCTCCACTTT. This translates into CASSIGSSYNSPLHF.

The J gene is TRBJ1-4, the V gene TRBV2; tentative D call: TRBD1 (5 bases). Germline values: CDR1 SNHLY, CDR2 FYNNEI. Trimming removed 2 bases from V and 10 bases from J, with 17 bases in between. The CDR3 covers 15 residues. The CDR3 loop is CASSERGTIGAKLFF. In nucleotides, the CDR3 is TGTGCCAGCAGTGAAAGGGGTACAATTGGGGCAAAACTGTTTTTT.

Only one count was recorded for this clone. The rearrangement uses TRBV7-8 and TRBJ2-4; tentatively, D is TRBD1 (6 bases). Trimming removed 3 bases from V and 0 bases from J, with 30 bases in between. CDR3 length equals 22 residues. The germline gives CDR1 SGHVS, CDR2 FQNEAQ. The CDR3 sequence is CASSFTPLYTTGIKTAKNIQYF. In nucleotides, the CDR3 is TGTGCCAGCAGCTTCACCCCGCTGTATACAACAGGGATTAAGACAGCCAAAAACATTCAGTACTTC.

A single count supports this clone. The chain employs TRBV3-1 (or the pseudogene TRBV3-2) and TRBJ1-3; no clear D. Germline V lookup: CDR1 LGHDT, CDR2 YNNKEL (reference sequence). V dropped 2 bases and J dropped 4 bases, with 6 bases sitting between them. This CDR3 has 13 amino acids. The CDR3 DNA is TGTGCCAGCAGCCAATCTTTAGGAAACACCATATATTTT. Translating it yields CASSQSLGNTIYF.

The chain uses TRBV3-1 (or the pseudogene TRBV3-2) and TRBJ1-2; 7 nucleotides line up with TRBD1. Germline trimming cut 1 base from V and 5 bases from J; bases unmatched to any gene: 7. The CDR3 is made up of 15 amino acids. CDR1 LGHDT and CDR2 YNNKEL come from the germline V gene (reference sequence). The CDR3 DNA reads as TGTGCCAGCAGCCAAGGACCAGGGGGAAATTATGGCTACACCTTC. Amino acid sequence: CASSQGPGGNYGYTF.

The chain joins TRBV28 to TRBJ1-4, with D possibly being TRBD1 (6 bases). CDR3 length: 14 residues. Germline lookup yields CDR1 MDHEN and CDR2 SYDVKM. V was clipped by 7 bases and J by 7 bases, with 16 bases between them. The CDR3 sequence: CASILQRGAEKLFF. CDR3 in DNA: TGTGCCAGCATTCTTCAACGGGGGGCTGAAAAACTGTTTTTT. The entire variable domain, with the rest obtained from reference TRBV28 and TRBJ1-4, is as follows: DVKVTQSSRYLVKRTGEKVFLECVQDMDHENMFWYRQDPGLGLRLIYFSYDVKMKEKGDIPEGYSVSREKKERFSLILESASTNQTSMYLCASILQRGAEKLFFGSGTQLSVL.

There are many counts of this clone. The J gene is TRBJ1-2, the V gene TRBV30; possibly TRBD1 for D (5 bases). V dropped 0 bases and J dropped 3 bases, with 8 bases sitting between them. Germline values: CDR1 GTSNPN, CDR2 SVGIG (reference sequence). The CDR3 runs 13 residues. The CDR3 loop is CAWSVGADYGYTF. The CDR3, as DNA: TGTGCCTGGAGTGTAGGGGCAGACTATGGCTACACCTTC.

The genes are TRBV30 and TRBJ2-3, with TRBD1 matching 8 bases. The CDR3 runs to 13 residues. Germline-derived CDR1 and CDR2 are GTSNPN and SVGIG (reference sequence). V was clipped by 3 bases and J by 2 bases; unmatched bases: 1. CDR3 protein: CAWRDRDTDTQYF. For the CDR3, the DNA is TGTGCCTGGAGGGACAGGGACACAGATACGCAGTATTTT.

This clone was detected only a few times. V usage is TRBV6-1 and J usage is TRBJ1-4; 11 nucleotides match TRBD1. Germline V CDR1 and CDR2: MNHNS, SASEGT. After removal of 3 bases from V and 8 bases from J, the junction contained 2 bases not matched to a gene. This CDR3 has 14 residues. The CDR3 loop is CASSDGQGAEKLFF. CDR3 coding DNA: TGTGCCAGCAGTGATGGACAGGGGGCGGAAAAACTGTTTTTT.

The chain uses TRBV11-2 and TRBJ2-2, with TRBD2 matching over 15 bases. The CDR3 covers 18 residues. Germline CDR1 is SGHAT and CDR2 is FQNNGV. V shed 3 bases and J 5 bases; nucleotides not matched to a gene: 7. CDR3 sequence: CASSLGTSGRIWTGELFF. In nucleotides, the CDR3 is TGTGCCAGCAGCTTGGGGACTAGCGGGAGGATCTGGACCGGGGAGCTGTTTTTT.

This rearrangement joins TRBV6-2 or TRBV6-3 to TRBJ1-1, with no clear D. The CDR3 length is 13 residues. V lost 0 bases and J lost 1, with 3 bases in between. CDR1 is MNHEY, CDR2 SVGEGT, per germline. The CDR3 here is CASSYSRNTEAFF. CDR3 nucleotide sequence: TGTGCCAGCAGTTACTCGAGGAACACTGAAGCTTTCTTT.

The rearrangement links TRBV18 to TRBJ1-2, with 7 bases fitting TRBD1. Germline CDR1 is KGHSH and CDR2 is LQKENI. Losses at the gene ends were 0 bases for V and 3 bases for J; bases not matched to a gene: 4. This CDR3 contains 15 residues. CDR3 coding DNA: TGTGCCAGCTCACCACCGACAGGGCCGGACTATGGCTACACCTTC. Translated, it gives CASSPPTGPDYGYTF.

This clone has a single count. The chain couples TRBV18 to TRBJ2-2, with 9 nucleotides matching TRBD1. The CDR3 is 15 residues long. Trimming at V came to 2 bases and at J to 3 bases, leaving 1 base not matched to a gene. CDR1 KGHSH and CDR2 LQKENI come from the germline V gene. The CDR3 DNA sequence: TGTGCCAGCTCACCAGGGACAGGGCACACCGGGGAGCTGTTTTTT. Translated, it gives CASSPGTGHTGELFF.

The chain has TRBV19 and TRBJ1-2; 7 nucleotides agree with TRBD1. The CDR3 has 15 amino acids. The V gene end was trimmed by 5 bases and the J gene end by 4 bases; junction bases not matched to a gene: 10. Germline loops: CDR1 LNHDA, CDR2 SQIVND (reference sequence). CDR3 sequence (DNA): TGTGCCAGTAGTCGTAGGGACAGTACCTCCTATGGCTACACCTTC. It is translated as CASSRRDSTSYGYTF.

Only one count was recorded for this clone. This chain connects TRBV29-1 to TRBJ2-1, with D hard to call. The CDR3 sequence is 11 residues long. The V and J ends lost 7 bases and 8 bases respectively, with 12 bases between them. The germline CDR1 and CDR2 sequences are SQVTM and ANQGSEA. CDR3 protein: CSADTYYEQFF. In nucleotides, the CDR3 is TGCAGCGCCGATACTTACTATGAGCAGTTCTTC.

The chain carries TRBV9 and TRBJ1-3, with D uncertain. The CDR3 is 15 residues long. The V and J ends lost 2 bases and 0 bases respectively, with 9 bases between them. Germline V CDR1 and CDR2: SGDLS, YYNGEE. The CDR3 sequence: CASSVSGLSGNTIYF. In DNA, the CDR3 is TGTGCCAGCAGCGTTTCAGGCCTCTCTGGAAACACCATATATTTT.

CDR3 in amino acids: CASSPEYTSTTGELFF. In DNA, the CDR3 is TGTGCCAGCAGCCCAGAATACACTAGCACCACCGGGGAGCTGTTTTTT. The V gene is TRBV4-2, the J gene TRBJ2-2; D is perhaps TRBD2 (6 bases). The CDR3 is 16 residues long. From germline, CDR1 is LGHNA and CDR2 YNFKEQ. Trimming left V 4 bases short and J 4 bases short, with 16 bases between.